The clone carrying this TCR beta chain has just a few counts. This sample was taken from a study of shared clonotypes between healthy human individuals. Turning to the study itself: With ages of 18 to 49, the donors were a couple of women and a few men.

Original processing methods: Junction-only sequences without quality scores were provided by ImmunoSEQ, so filtering was different. Method: immunoSEQ multiplex PCR; TCRdb's copy keeps in-frame clones and lacks some. That table is the source of V, J and clone size, and D and trimming were worked out from the DNA. The sample yields about 560,000 clones, roughly 79% seen once. The sequence was obtained from a woman in her 40s in good health. Some clones in this sample may be carry-over from other donors' samples. Sequencing input: PBMCs.

The CDR3 DNA reads as TGTGCCAGTTGGACAGTGAACACCGGGGAGCTGTTTTTT. As protein: CASWTVNTGELFF. This chain links TRBV28 with TRBJ2-2, with a possible D match to TRBD1 (6 bases). Between the trimmed V and J ends, which lost 9 bases and 1 base, there was a span of 9 bases. The CDR3 has 13 residues. CDR1 is MDHEN, CDR2 SYDVKM, per germline. Filled out from reference TRBV28 and TRBJ2-2, the complete variable domain reads DVKVTQSSRYLVKRTGEKVFLECVQDMDHENMFWYRQDPGLGLRLIYFSYDVKMKEKGDIPEGYSVSREKKERFSLILESASTNQTSMYLCASWTVNTGELFFGEGSRLTVL.